This passage covers 4 T cell receptor beta chains from one sample sequenced in a study of early T cells in non-severe SARS-CoV-2 infection. Via MiXCR, TCRdb re-called the 5' RACE reads, giving one row per CDR3 protein. The sample records 32,000 or so distinct CDR3 sequences, 5.9% being singletons. Specimen: whole blood. The receptors originated from an adult who was a healthcare worker with PCR-confirmed SARS-CoV-2 infection or an uninfected control (not recorded which).

This clonotype was counted at least ten times. The CDR3 DNA reads TGTGCCAGCAGCTTCGATAGCGGTCCCTACAATGAGCAGTTCTTC. Amino acid sequence: CASSFDSGPYNEQFF. The V gene is TRBV13, the J gene TRBJ2-1; tentative D call: TRBD2 (6 bases). V was pared by 3 bases and J by 2 bases, with 11 bases between. Germline CDR1 is PRHDT and CDR2 is FYEKMQ (reference sequence). This CDR3 has 15 amino acids.

In this sample, this clonotype turned up a few times. V usage is TRBV27 and J usage is TRBJ2-7; 11 bases are a match to TRBD1. Trimming cost V 2 bases and J 4 bases; bases outside gene matches: 4. Germline values: CDR1 MNHEY, CDR2 SMNVEV (reference sequence). This CDR3 comprises 15 residues. CDR3 sequence reads: CASSLRTGGIYEQYF. The CDR3 DNA reads TGTGCCAGCAGTTTAAGGACAGGGGGCATTTACGAGCAGTACTTC.

The rearrangement links TRBV21-1 to TRBJ2-1; the table's D call TRBD2 went unverified against the DNA. TRBV21-1 is deemed a pseudogene. This CDR3 is built from 14 residues. This CDR3 reads CASSKNPRVQYRFF. CDR3 bases: TGTGCCAGCAGCAAAAATCCGCGGGTGCAGTATCGGTTCTTC.

This clonotype came up many times. The V gene is TRBV19, the J gene TRBJ2-1; D tentatively fits TRBD1 or TRBD2 (5 bases each). V was pared by 5 bases and J by 9 bases, with 8 bases between. This CDR3 has 11 residues. In germline, CDR1 is LNHDA, CDR2 SQIVND (reference sequence). This CDR3 reads CASSRGTEQFF. In DNA form, the CDR3 reads TGTGCCAGTAGTCGTGGGACTGAGCAGTTCTTC.